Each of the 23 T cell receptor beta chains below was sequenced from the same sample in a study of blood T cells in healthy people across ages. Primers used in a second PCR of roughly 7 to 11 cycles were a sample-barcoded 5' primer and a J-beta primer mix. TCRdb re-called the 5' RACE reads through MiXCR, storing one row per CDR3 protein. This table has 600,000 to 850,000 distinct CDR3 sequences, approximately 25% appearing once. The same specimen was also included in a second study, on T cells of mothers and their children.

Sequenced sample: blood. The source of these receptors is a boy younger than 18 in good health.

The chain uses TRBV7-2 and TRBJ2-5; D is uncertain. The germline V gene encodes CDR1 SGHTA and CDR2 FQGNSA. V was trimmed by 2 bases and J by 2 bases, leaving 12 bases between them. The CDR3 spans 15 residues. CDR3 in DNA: TGTGCCAGCAGCTTATCGCTCCTAAGACAAGAGACCCAGTACTTC. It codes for CASSLSLLRQETQYF.

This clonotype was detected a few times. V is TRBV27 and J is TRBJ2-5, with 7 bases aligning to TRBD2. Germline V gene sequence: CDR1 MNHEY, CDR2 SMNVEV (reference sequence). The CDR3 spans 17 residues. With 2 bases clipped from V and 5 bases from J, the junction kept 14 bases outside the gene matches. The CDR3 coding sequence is TGTGCCAGCAGTTTAATAGGAACGGGCGGGAGAAGGGAGACCCAGTACTTC. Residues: CASSLIGTGGRRETQYF.

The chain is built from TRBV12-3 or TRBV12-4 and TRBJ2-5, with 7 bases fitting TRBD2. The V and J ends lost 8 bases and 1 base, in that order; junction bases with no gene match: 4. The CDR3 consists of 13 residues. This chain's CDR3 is CASVGGTQETQYF. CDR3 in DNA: TGTGCCAGCGTGGGGGGGACCCAAGAGACCCAGTACTTC.

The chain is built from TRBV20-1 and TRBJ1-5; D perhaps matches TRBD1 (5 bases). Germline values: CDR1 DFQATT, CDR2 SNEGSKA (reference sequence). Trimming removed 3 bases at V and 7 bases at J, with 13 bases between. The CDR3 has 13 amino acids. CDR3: CSASPPPGQPQHF. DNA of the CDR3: TGCAGTGCTAGTCCCCCGCCAGGGCAGCCCCAGCATTTT.

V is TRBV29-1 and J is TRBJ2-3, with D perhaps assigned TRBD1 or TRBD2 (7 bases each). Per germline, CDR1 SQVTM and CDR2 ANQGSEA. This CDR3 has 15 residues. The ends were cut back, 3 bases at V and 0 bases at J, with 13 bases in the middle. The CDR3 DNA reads TGCAGCGTTGAGGGGACAGCGGGGAGCACAGATACGCAGTATTTT. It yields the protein CSVEGTAGSTDTQYF.

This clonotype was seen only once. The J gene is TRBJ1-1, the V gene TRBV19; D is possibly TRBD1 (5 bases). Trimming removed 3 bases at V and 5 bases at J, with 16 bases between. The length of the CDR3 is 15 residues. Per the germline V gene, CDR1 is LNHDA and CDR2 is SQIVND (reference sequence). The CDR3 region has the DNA TGTGCCAGTAGTATTAGGGGCGCCGGTCCTACTGAAGCTTTCTTT. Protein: CASSIRGAGPTEAFF.

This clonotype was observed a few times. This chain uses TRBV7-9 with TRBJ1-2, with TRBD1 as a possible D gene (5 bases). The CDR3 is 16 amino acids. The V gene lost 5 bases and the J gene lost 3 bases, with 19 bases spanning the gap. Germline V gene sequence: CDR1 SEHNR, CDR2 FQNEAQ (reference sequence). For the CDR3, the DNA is TGTGCCAGCAGCCCGCGCGGGAGAGGGGATGACTATGGCTACACCTTC. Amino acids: CASSPRGRGDDYGYTF.

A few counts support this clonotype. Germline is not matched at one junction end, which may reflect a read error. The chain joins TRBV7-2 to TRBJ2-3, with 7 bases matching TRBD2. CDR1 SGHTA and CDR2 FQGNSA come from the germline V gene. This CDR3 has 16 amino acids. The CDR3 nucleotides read TGCGCCAGCAGCTTGATGACTAGCAGTAGCACAGATAGGCAGTATTTT. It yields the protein CASSLMTSSSTDRQYF.

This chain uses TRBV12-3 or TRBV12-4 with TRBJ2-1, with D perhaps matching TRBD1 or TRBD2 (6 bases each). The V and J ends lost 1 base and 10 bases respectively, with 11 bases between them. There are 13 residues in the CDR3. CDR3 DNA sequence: TGTGCCAGCAGTTTAGGGGGGGCGCAGGAGCAGTTCTTC. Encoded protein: CASSLGGAQEQFF.

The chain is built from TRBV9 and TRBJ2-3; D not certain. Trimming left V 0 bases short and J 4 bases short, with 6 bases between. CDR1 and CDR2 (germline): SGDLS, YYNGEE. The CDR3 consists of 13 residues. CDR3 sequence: CASSVAPADTQYF. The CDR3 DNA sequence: TGTGCCAGCAGCGTAGCACCGGCAGATACGCAGTATTTT.

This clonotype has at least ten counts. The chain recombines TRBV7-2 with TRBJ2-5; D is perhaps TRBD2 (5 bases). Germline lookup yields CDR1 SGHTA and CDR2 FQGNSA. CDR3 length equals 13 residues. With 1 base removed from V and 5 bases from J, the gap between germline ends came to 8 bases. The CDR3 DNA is TGTGCCAGCAGCTTAGGGCGGGTTGAGACCCAGTACTTC. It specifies CASSLGRVETQYF.

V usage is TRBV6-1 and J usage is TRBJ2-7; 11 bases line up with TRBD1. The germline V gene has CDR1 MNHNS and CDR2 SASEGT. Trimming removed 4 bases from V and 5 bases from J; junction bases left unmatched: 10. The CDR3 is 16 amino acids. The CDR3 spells CASSAPRTGGMDEQYF. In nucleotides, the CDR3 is TGTGCCAGCAGTGCCCCCCGGACAGGGGGCATGGACGAGCAGTACTTC.

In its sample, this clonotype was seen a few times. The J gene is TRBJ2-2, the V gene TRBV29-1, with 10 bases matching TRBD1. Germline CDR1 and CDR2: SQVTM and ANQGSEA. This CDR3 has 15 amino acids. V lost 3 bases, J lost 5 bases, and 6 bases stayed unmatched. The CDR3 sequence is CSVDRTGGQTGELFF. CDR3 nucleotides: TGCAGCGTTGACAGGACAGGGGGTCAAACCGGGGAGCTGTTTTTT.

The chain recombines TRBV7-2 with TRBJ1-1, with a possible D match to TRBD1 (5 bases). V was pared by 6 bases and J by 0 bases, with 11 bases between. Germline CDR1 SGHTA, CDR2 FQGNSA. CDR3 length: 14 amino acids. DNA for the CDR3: TGTGCCAGCAGTTCCCCCAGGGTGAACACTGAAGCTTTCTTT. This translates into CASSSPRVNTEAFF. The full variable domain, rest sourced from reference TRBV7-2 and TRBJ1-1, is GAGVSQSPSNKVTEKGKDVELRCDPISGHTALYWYRQSLGQGLEFLIYFQGNSAPDKSGLPSDRFSAERTGGSVSTLTIQRTQQEDSAVYLCASSSPRVNTEAFFGQGTRLTVV.

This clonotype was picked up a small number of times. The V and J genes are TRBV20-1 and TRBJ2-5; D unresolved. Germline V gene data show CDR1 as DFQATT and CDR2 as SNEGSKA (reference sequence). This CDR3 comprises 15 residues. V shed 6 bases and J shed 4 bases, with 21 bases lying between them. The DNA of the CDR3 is TGCAGTGCAAAGAGTGGGGTGGGGATGCGAGAGACCCAGTACTTC. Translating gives CSAKSGVGMRETQYF.

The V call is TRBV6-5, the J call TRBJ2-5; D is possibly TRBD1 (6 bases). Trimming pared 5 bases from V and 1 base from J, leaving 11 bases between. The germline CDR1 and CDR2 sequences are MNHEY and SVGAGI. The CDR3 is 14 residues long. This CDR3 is CASSRTAGQETQYF. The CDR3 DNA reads TGTGCCAGCAGTCGGACAGCTGGCCAAGAGACCCAGTACTTC.

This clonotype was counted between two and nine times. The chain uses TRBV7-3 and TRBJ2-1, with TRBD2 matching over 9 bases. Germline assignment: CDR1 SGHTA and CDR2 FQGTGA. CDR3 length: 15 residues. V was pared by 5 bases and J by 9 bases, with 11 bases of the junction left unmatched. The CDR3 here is CASSPVASGEGEQFF. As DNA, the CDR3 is TGTGCCAGCAGCCCGGTAGCTAGCGGGGAGGGTGAGCAGTTCTTC.

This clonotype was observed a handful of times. Here the CDR3 DNA reads TGTGCCAGCAGTTCCTATCTTCTCCGAGGGCAGTACTTC. Protein product: CASSSYLLRGQYF. The chain combines TRBV6-2 or TRBV6-3 with TRBJ2-7; D gene uncertain. CDR1 and CDR2 (germline): MNHEY, SVGEGT. V gave up 4 bases and J gave up 9 bases, with 16 bases separating them. The CDR3 length is 13 residues.

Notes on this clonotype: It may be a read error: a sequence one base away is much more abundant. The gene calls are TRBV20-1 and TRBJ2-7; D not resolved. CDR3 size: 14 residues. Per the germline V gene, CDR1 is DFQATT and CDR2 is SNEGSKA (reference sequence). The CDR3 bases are TGCGGTGCTAGAAGGACGGAGTTCACCTACGAGCAGTACTTC. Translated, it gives CGARRTEFTYEQYF.

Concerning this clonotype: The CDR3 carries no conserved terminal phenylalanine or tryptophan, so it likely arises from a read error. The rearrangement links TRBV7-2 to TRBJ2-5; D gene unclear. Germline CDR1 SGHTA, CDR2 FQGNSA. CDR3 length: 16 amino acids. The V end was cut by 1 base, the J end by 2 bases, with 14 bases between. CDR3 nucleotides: TGTGCCAGCAGCTTAGACGGCTCCCGACCTCAAGAGACCCAGTACTCC. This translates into CASSLDGSRPQETQYS.

As DNA, the CDR3 is TGTGCCAGCAGTGGGGGGGCGCTCCACGAGCAGTACTTC. Its translation: CASSGGALHEQYF. The gene calls are TRBV28 and TRBJ2-7; D is perhaps TRBD2 (7 bases). The CDR3 consists of 13 residues. Germline CDR1 MDHEN, CDR2 SYDVKM. V shed 5 bases and J shed 5 bases, with 13 bases lying between them.

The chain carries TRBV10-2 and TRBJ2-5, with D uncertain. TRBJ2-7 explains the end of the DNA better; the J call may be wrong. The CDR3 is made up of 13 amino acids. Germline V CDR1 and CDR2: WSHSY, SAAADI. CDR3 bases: TGCGCCAGCACAAAGCCGGACTCCTACGAGCAGTACTTC. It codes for CASTKPDSYEQYF.

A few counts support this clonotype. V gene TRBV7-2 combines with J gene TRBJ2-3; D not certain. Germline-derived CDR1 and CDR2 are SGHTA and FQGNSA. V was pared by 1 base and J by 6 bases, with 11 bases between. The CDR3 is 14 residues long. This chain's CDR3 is CASSLVRSHDTQYF. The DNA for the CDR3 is TGTGCCAGCAGCTTAGTTCGAAGTCACGATACGCAGTATTTT. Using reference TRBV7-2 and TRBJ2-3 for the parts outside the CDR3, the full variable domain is GAGVSQSPSNKVTEKGKDVELRCDPISGHTALYWYRQSLGQGLEFLIYFQGNSAPDKSGLPSDRFSAERTGGSVSTLTIQRTQQEDSAVYLCASSLVRSHDTQYFGPGTRLTVL.